One and the same sample provided the 22 T cell receptor beta chains below, sequenced in a study of T cell responses to AZD1222 COVID-19 vaccine. The assay was immunoSEQ multiplex PCR, and TCRdb's table has in-frame clones only and misses some. This sample has 90,000 to 130,000 clones; more than 65% occur once, and the top ten carry roughly 9.5%. Sequences were derived from peripheral blood, sampled on day 0 of AZD1222 vaccination. These receptors came from an adult in good health.

The chain employs TRBV19 and TRBJ1-3; tentatively, D is TRBD1 (6 bases). V lost 3 bases, J lost 0 bases, and 12 bases lay in between. Germline-derived CDR1 and CDR2 are LNHDA and SQIVND (reference sequence). CDR3 length equals 16 residues. CDR3: CASSIDRHYSGNTIYF. CDR3 sequence (DNA): TGTGCCAGTAGTATCGACAGGCACTACTCTGGAAACACCATATATTTT.

This chain connects TRBV6-1 to TRBJ1-5; D is unclear. CDR3 length: 16 residues. Per the germline V gene, CDR1 is MNHNS and CDR2 is SASEGT. Deletions cut 1 base from V and 9 bases from J, with 19 bases between. The CDR3 protein is CASSEGSSGRVPPQHF. The CDR3 DNA sequence: TGTGCCAGCAGTGAAGGTTCTTCGGGGAGGGTTCCGCCCCAGCATTTT.

This clone was seen only once. The chain uses TRBV30 and TRBJ1-5, with TRBD1 matching over 7 bases. Trimming cost V 3 bases and J 9 bases; bases outside gene matches: 8. Germline CDR1 is GTSNPN and CDR2 is SVGIG (reference sequence). The CDR3 spans 13 residues. The CDR3 is CAWSPSDRAPQHF. The CDR3 region has the DNA TGTGCCTGGAGCCCCTCAGACAGGGCGCCCCAGCATTTT.

The chain links TRBV7-8 to TRBJ2-7; D gene uncertain. Per the germline V gene, CDR1 is SGHVS and CDR2 is FQNEAQ. The CDR3 sequence is 12 residues long. Trimming left V 5 bases short and J 9 bases short, with 14 bases between. The CDR3 DNA follows: TGTGCCAGCAGCGCATCTATGGACGGGCAGTACTTC. Translation: CASSASMDGQYF.

The genes are TRBV30 and TRBJ1-5; D remains unclear. The CDR3 is 12 residues long. The V gene lost 4 bases and the J gene lost 0 bases, with 4 bases spanning the gap. Germline V gene sequence: CDR1 GTSNPN, CDR2 SVGIG (reference sequence). CDR3 nucleotide sequence: TGTGCCTGGACTATTAGCAATCAGCCCCAGCATTTT. Its protein product is CAWTISNQPQHF.

V usage is TRBV3-1 (or the pseudogene TRBV3-2) and J usage is TRBJ1-5; perhaps TRBD1 as D (5 bases). Trimming cost V 1 base and J 12 bases, with 16 bases left between them. The CDR3 is 14 residues long. Germline V gene sequence: CDR1 LGHDT, CDR2 YNNKEL (reference sequence). The CDR3 loop is CASSQGVLGGYQHF. As DNA, the CDR3 is TGTGCCAGCAGCCAAGGGGTGCTCGGGGGATACCAGCATTTT.

The gene calls are TRBV6-1 and TRBJ1-1; 7 nucleotides align to TRBD1. The CDR3 runs to 14 residues. V shed 3 bases, J shed 6 bases, and the junction held 7 bases outside the gene matches. Germline V gene data show CDR1 as MNHNS and CDR2 as SASEGT. CDR3 residues: CASSDQGEGAEAFF. The DNA of the CDR3 is TGTGCCAGCAGTGATCAGGGGGAGGGAGCTGAAGCTTTCTTT.

Of note for this clone: Distinct nucleotide sequences in the sample also encode this CDR3. The rearrangement uses TRBV11-2 and TRBJ1-2, with D perhaps TRBD1 (5 bases). The V and J ends lost 5 bases and 2 bases respectively, with 12 bases between them. This CDR3 region has 14 residues. Germline CDR1 reads SGHAT; CDR2 reads FQNNGV. The CDR3 loop reads CASSLAGQNYGYTF. In nucleotides, the CDR3 is TGTGCCAGCAGCCTAGCGGGGCAGAACTATGGCTACACCTTC.

V gene TRBV28 combines with J gene TRBJ1-1; a possible D gene is TRBD1 (5 bases). Trimming removed 2 bases at V and 5 bases at J, with 9 bases between. This CDR3 comprises 13 residues. Germline CDR1 is MDHEN and CDR2 is SYDVKM. The CDR3 region has the DNA TGTGCCAGCAGTTTAAACAGGATAACTGAAGCTTTCTTT. It yields the protein CASSLNRITEAFF.

The rearrangement joins TRBV6-5 to TRBJ1-1; 7 bases map to TRBD1. The CDR3 length is 14 residues. Germline V gene sequence: CDR1 MNHEY, CDR2 SVGAGI. The ends lost 3 bases at V and 3 bases at J; junction bases unmatched: 4. The CDR3 DNA follows: TGTGCCAGCAGTTATCTGACAGGGCACACTGAAGCTTTCTTT. Translation gives CASSYLTGHTEAFF.

This chain joins TRBV4-3 and TRBJ1-5, with D hard to call. Deletions cut 0 bases from V and 0 bases from J, with 9 bases between. The V gene's germline CDR1 is LGHNA and CDR2 YSLEER. CDR3 length: 16 residues. The CDR3 nucleotides read TGCGCCAGCAGCCAAGATCTAACGATTAGCAATCAGCCCCAGCATTTT. Translation gives CASSQDLTISNQPQHF.

This clone was observed a single time. This CDR3 reads CASSLLVDQPQHF. The CDR3 coding sequence is TGTGCCAGCAGCCTACTGGTGGATCAGCCCCAGCATTTT. V is TRBV5-8 and J is TRBJ1-5; D remains unclear. CDR1 is SGHTS, CDR2 YDEGEE, per germline. V was pared by 4 bases and J by 5 bases, with 10 bases between. The length of the CDR3 is 13 residues. Drawing the rest from reference TRBV5-8 and TRBJ1-5, the complete variable domain is EAGVTQSPTHLIKTRGQQATLRCSPISGHTSVYWYQQALGLGLQFLLWYDEGEERNRGNFPPRFSGRQFPNYSSELNVNALELEDSALYLCASSLLVDQPQHFGDGTRLSIL.

The chain joins TRBV3-1 (or the pseudogene TRBV3-2) to TRBJ2-2; no definite D call. The CDR3 contains 14 residues. Germline V gene data show CDR1 as LGHDT and CDR2 as YNNKEL (reference sequence). V gave up 1 base and J gave up 4 bases, with 7 bases separating them. The CDR3 region has the DNA TGTGCCAGCAGCCAAGCACTTTTCACCGGGGAGCTGTTTTTT. This codes for CASSQALFTGELFF.

The CDR3 reads CASSSGQPTGPEAFF. In DNA form, the CDR3 reads TGTGCCAGCAGTTCCGGACAGCCTACGGGTCCTGAAGCTTTCTTT. V and J are TRBV28 and TRBJ1-1, with a possible D match to TRBD1 (6 bases). Trimming pared 4 bases from V and 6 bases from J, leaving 18 bases between. CDR1 and CDR2 (germline): MDHEN, SYDVKM. The CDR3 extends over 15 amino acids.

This sequence joins TRBV3-1 (or the pseudogene TRBV3-2) and TRBJ1-4; D unclear. Germline-derived CDR1 and CDR2 are LGHDT and YNNKEL (reference sequence). Trimming removed 1 base at V and 11 bases at J, with 8 bases between. This CDR3 is built from 12 residues. The CDR3 DNA follows: TGTGCCAGCAGCCAAGGGCGGACTAAACTGTTTTTT. Amino acids: CASSQGRTKLFF.

The rearrangement joins TRBV28 to TRBJ1-5; TRBD1 matches 9 bases. CDR1 and CDR2 from the germline V gene are MDHEN and SYDVKM. J lost 7 bases, V lost 6 bases, and 7 bases had no gene match. The CDR3 consists of 14 residues. CDR3 in amino acids: CASSPGTGYQPQHF. CDR3 in DNA: TGTGCCAGCAGCCCCGGGACAGGGTACCAGCCCCAGCATTTT.

The chain is built from TRBV16 and TRBJ1-1; D ambiguous. The germline gives CDR1 KGHSY, CDR2 FQNENV. V was cut by 3 bases and J by 1 base, with 15 bases left in between. CDR3 size: 16 residues. The CDR3, as DNA: TGTGCCAGCAGCCAGAGGCAGGTCCTTAGGAACACTGAAGCTTTCTTT. Its protein is CASSQRQVLRNTEAFF.

V and J are TRBV5-5 and TRBJ2-7; 10 nucleotides align to TRBD1. V trimming: 0 bases; J trimming: 3 bases; junction bases outside the gene matches: 6. The CDR3 is 16 amino acids. Germline V CDR1 and CDR2: SGHKS, YYEKEE (reference sequence). Here the CDR3 reads CASSLGRDRGFYEQYF. In DNA, the CDR3 is TGTGCCAGCAGCTTGGGGCGGGACAGGGGCTTCTACGAGCAGTACTTC.

The chain has TRBV2 and TRBJ1-1; maybe TRBD1 (5 bases). This CDR3 contains 14 residues. Germline V gene data show CDR1 as SNHLY and CDR2 as FYNNEI. V lost 2 bases and J 10 bases, leaving 17 bases between the germline ends. CDR3 DNA sequence: TGTGCCAGCAGTGAAATCGCGGGGGTACTTGCAGCTTTCTTT. Protein sequence: CASSEIAGVLAAFF.

The sample holds a few counts of this clone. V is TRBV19 and J is TRBJ2-7; D remains unclear. CDR3 length: 11 residues. Germline V gives CDR1 LNHDA, CDR2 SQIVND (reference sequence). Between the trimmed V and J ends, which lost 3 bases and 12 bases, there was a span of 12 bases. The CDR3 DNA reads TGTGCCAGTAGTATCAGTGGGATCTGGTACTTC. Translated, it gives CASSISGIWYF.

The genes are TRBV5-1 and TRBJ1-2, with D unclear. The CDR3 length is 13 residues. Germline V CDR1 and CDR2: SGHRS, YFSETQ. V lost 3 bases and J lost 5, with 11 bases in between. CDR3 coding DNA: TGCGCCAGCAGCTCGTGGGAGTTTTATGGCTACACCTTC. This sequence encodes CASSSWEFYGYTF.

V is TRBV7-8 and J is TRBJ1-5; 8 nucleotides line up with TRBD1. There are 17 residues in the CDR3. The V gene end was trimmed by 2 bases and the J gene end by 1 base; junction bases not matched to a gene: 7. CDR1 is SGHVS, CDR2 FQNEAQ, per germline. The CDR3 nucleotides are TGTGCCAGCAGCTTACGGGGCAGGGGGCTGAGCAATCAGCCCCAGCATTTT. Protein product: CASSLRGRGLSNQPQHF.